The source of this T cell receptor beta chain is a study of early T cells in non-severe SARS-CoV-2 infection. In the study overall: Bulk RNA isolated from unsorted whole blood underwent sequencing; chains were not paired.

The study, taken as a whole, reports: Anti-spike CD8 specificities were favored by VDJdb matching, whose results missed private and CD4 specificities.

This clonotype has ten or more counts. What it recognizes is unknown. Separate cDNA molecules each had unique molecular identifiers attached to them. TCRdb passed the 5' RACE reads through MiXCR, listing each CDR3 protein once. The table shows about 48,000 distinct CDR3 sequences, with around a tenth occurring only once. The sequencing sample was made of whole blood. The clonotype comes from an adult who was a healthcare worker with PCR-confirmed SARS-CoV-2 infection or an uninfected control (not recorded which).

The chain's CDR3 is CASSLLAGEAFF. Here the CDR3 DNA reads TGTGCCAGCAGTTTACTGGCGGGTGAAGCTTTCTTT. This chain uses TRBV27 with TRBJ1-1, with D hard to call. Deletions cut 2 bases from V and 7 bases from J, with 8 bases between. The germline V gene encodes CDR1 MNHEY and CDR2 SMNVEV (reference sequence). The CDR3 consists of 12 residues.